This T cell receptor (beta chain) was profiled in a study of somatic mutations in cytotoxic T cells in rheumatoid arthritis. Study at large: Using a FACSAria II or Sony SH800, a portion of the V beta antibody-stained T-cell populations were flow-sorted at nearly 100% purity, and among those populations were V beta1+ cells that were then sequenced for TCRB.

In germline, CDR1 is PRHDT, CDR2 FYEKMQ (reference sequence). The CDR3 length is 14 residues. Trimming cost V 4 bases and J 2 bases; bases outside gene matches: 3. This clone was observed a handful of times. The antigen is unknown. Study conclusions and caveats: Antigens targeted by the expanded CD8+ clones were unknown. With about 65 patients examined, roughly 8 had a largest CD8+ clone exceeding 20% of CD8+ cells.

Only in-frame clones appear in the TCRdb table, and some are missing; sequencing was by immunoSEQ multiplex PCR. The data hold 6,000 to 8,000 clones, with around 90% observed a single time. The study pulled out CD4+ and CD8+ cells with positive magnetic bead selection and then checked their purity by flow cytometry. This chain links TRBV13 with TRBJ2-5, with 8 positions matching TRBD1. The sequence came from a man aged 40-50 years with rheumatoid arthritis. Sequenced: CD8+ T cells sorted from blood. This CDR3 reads CASSSDREQETQYF. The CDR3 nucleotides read TGTGCCAGCAGCTCGGACAGGGAACAAGAGACCCAGTACTTC.